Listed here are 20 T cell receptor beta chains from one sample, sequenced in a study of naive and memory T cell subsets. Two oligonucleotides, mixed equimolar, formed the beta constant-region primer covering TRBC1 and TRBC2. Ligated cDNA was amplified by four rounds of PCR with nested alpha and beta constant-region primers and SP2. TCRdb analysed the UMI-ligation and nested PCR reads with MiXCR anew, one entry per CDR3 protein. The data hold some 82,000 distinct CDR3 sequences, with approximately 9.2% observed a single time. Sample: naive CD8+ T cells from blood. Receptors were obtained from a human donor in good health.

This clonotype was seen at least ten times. In nucleotides, the CDR3 is TGTGCCAGCAGTTCCTTTCGGGGGACCCAAGAGACCCAGTACTTC. It specifies CASSSFRGTQETQYF. V gene TRBV12-3 or TRBV12-4 combines with J gene TRBJ2-5, with a weak D call TRBD2 (6 bases). V lost 4 bases, J lost 1 base, and 13 bases lay in between. This CDR3 is built from 15 residues.

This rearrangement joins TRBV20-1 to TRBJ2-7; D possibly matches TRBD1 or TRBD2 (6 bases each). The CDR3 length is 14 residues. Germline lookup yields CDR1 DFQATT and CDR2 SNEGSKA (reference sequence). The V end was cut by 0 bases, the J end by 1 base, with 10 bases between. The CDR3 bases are TGCAGTGCTAGAGATCAGGGGACTTCCTACGAGCAGTACTTC. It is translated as CSARDQGTSYEQYF.

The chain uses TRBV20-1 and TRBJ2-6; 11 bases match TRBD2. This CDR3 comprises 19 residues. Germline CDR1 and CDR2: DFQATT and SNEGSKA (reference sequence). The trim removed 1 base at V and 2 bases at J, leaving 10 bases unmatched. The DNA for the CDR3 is TGCAGTGCTAGAGGATCGACTAGCGGGAAGATTGCTGGGGCCAACGTCCTGACTTTC. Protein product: CSARGSTSGKIAGANVLTF.

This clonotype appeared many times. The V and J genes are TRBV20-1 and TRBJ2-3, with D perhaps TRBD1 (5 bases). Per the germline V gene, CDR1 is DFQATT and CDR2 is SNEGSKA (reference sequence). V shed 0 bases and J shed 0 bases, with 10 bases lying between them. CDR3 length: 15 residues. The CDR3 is CSARDRSGSTDTQYF. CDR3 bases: TGCAGTGCTAGAGATCGATCAGGGAGCACAGATACGCAGTATTTT.

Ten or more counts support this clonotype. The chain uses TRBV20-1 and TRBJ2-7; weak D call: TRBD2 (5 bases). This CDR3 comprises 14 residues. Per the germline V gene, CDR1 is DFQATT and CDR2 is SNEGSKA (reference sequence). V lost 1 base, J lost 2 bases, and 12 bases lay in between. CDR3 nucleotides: TGCAGTGCTAGAGCAATTGAGGGAACCTACGAGCAGTACTTC. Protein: CSARAIEGTYEQYF.

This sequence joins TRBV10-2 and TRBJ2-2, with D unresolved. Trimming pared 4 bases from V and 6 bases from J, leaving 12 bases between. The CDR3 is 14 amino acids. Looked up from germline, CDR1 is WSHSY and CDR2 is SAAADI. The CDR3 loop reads CASSVGHSAGELFF. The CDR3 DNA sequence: TGCGCCAGCAGTGTAGGCCATTCGGCCGGGGAGCTGTTTTTT.

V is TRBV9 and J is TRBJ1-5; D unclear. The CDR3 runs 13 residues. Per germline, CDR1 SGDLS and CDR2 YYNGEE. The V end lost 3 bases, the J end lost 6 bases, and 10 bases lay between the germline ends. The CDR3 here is CASSEEGSQPQHF. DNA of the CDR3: TGTGCCAGCAGCGAGGAGGGTAGTCAGCCCCAGCATTTT.

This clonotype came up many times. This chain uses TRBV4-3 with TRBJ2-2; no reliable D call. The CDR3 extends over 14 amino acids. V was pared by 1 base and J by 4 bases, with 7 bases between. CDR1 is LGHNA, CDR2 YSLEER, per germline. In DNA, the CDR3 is TGCGCCAGCAGCCAAGGTTTCGGCACCGGGGAGCTGTTTTTT. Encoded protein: CASSQGFGTGELFF.

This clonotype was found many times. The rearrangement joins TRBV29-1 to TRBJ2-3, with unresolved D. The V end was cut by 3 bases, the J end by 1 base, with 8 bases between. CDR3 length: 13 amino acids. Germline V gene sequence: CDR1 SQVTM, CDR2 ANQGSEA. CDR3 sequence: CSVDPIGTDTQYF. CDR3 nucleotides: TGCAGCGTTGATCCGATAGGCACAGATACGCAGTATTTT.

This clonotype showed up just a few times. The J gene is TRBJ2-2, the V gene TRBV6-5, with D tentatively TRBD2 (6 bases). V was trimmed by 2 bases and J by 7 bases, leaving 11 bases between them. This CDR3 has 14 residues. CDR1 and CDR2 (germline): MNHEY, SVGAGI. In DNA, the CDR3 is TGTGCCAGCAGTTACACGGAGGGTGGCGGGGAGCTGTTTTTT. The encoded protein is CASSYTEGGGELFF.

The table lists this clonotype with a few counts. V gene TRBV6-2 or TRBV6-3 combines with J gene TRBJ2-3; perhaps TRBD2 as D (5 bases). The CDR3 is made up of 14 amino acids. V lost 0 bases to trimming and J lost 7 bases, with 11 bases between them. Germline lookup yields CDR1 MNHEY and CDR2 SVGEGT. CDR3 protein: CASSYSLGGHTQYF. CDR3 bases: TGTGCCAGCAGTTACTCGCTTGGAGGTCATACGCAGTATTTT.

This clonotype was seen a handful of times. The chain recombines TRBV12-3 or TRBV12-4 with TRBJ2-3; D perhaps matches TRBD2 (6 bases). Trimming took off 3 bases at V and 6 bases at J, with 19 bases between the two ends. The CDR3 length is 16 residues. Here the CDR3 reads CASSFFGGERGDTQYF. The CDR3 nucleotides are TGTGCCAGCAGTTTTTTCGGCGGGGAGAGAGGGGATACGCAGTATTTT.

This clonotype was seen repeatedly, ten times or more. Written as DNA, the CDR3 is TGCGCCAGCAGCCAAGTTCTGGCTCAGTACAATGAGCAGTTCTTC. This gives the protein CASSQVLAQYNEQFF. This chain connects TRBV4-1 to TRBJ2-1; D unresolved. CDR3 size: 15 residues. V was pared by 1 base and J by 4 bases, with 11 bases between. From germline, CDR1 is MGHRA and CDR2 YSYEKL.

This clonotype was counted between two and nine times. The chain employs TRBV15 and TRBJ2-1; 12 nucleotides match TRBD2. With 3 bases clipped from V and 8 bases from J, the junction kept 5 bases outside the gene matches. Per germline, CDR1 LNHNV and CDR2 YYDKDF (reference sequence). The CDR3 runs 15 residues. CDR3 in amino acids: CATSRTSGREYEQFF. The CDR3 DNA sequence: TGTGCCACCAGCAGGACTAGCGGGAGAGAGTATGAGCAGTTCTTC.

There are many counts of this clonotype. CDR3 sequence reads: CASSLSVAETQYF. The DNA for the CDR3 is TGTGCCAGCAGTTTATCCGTCGCGGAGACCCAGTACTTC. The gene calls are TRBV12-3 or TRBV12-4 and TRBJ2-5; D not resolved. The CDR3 consists of 13 residues. Trimming removed 2 bases from V and 5 bases from J, with 9 bases in between.

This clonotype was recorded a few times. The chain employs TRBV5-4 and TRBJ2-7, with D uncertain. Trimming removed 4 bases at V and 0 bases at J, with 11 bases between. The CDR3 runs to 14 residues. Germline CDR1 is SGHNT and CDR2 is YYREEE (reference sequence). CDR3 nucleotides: TGTGCCAGCAGCCCCCCCGGCAGCTCCTACGAGCAGTACTTC. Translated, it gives CASSPPGSSYEQYF.

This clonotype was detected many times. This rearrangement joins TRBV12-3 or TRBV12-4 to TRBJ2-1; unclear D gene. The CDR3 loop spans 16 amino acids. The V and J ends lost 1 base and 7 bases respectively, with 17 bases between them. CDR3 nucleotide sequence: TGTGCCAGCAGTTTAGGGCTTTGGCTATCCGGGAATGAGCAGTTCTTC. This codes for CASSLGLWLSGNEQFF.

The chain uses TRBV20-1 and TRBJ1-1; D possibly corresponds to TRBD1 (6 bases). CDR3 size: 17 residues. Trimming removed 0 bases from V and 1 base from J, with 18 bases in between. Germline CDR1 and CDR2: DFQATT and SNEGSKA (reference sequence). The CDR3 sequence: CSARDSQGLGPNTEAFF. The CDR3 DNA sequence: TGCAGTGCTAGAGATAGTCAGGGGTTGGGTCCGAACACTGAAGCTTTCTTT.

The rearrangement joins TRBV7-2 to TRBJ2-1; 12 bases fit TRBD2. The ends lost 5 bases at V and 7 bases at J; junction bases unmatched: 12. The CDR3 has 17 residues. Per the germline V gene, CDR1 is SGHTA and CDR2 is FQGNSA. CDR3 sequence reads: CASSIPLAGGPTNEQFF. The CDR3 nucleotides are TGTGCCAGCAGCATTCCTCTAGCGGGAGGGCCAACGAATGAGCAGTTCTTC. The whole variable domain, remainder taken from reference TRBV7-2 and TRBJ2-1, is GAGVSQSPSNKVTEKGKDVELRCDPISGHTALYWYRQSLGQGLEFLIYFQGNSAPDKSGLPSDRFSAERTGGSVSTLTIQRTQQEDSAVYLCASSIPLAGGPTNEQFFGPGTRLTVL.

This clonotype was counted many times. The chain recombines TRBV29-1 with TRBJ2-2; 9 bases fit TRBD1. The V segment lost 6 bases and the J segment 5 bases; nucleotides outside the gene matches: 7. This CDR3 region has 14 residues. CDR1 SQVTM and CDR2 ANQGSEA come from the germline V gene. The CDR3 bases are TGCAGCGTCGAGGGACAGGGATCGACCGGGGAGCTGTTTTTT. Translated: CSVEGQGSTGELFF.